This T cell receptor beta chain came from a study of shared clonotypes between healthy human individuals. The study's findings and limits: It was the few donors that limited the genetic and exposure-history diversity represented. In general, naive subsets displayed greater estimated richness than memory subsets did.

Turning to this clone: The antigen is undetermined. The identical CDR3 is also encoded by other nucleotide sequences in the sample.

Germline V gene lookup returns CDR1 MNHEY and CDR2 SVGAGI. This CDR3 contains 15 residues. The V and J ends lost 0 bases and 3 bases, in that order; junction bases with no gene match: 3. Profiled with immunoSEQ multiplex PCR; TCRdb holds only in-frame clones, not every one. The sample lists more than 2,000,000 clones, 85% to 95% seen once, with roughly 0.15% in the top ten. Donors were healthy HIV-negative adults without recently reported acute infections or vaccinations. Sequencing input: naive CD4+ T cells sorted from blood. The subset denotes: CD45RA+ positively selected. The receptor was isolated from a man aged 18 to 30 in good health. V and J are TRBV6-5 and TRBJ2-7, with TRBD2 matching over 9 bases. In DNA form, the CDR3 reads TGTGCCAGCAGTTACTCGGGACTAGCCGGCTACGAGCAGTACTTC. Its translation: CASSYSGLAGYEQYF.